The clone carrying this T cell receptor (beta chain) was detected ten times or more. Its target is not known. CDR1 is SEHNR and CDR2 is FQNEAQ in the germline V gene (reference sequence). This CDR3 is built from 11 residues. V was pared by 0 bases and J by 5 bases, with 1 base between. The data stem from a study of T-cell memory formation after mild COVID-19. In the study overall: Across donors, TCR clusters were largely donor specific. Overall study results and limits: Clones shrinking from day 15 to 85 showed even CD4/CD8 mixes; later expanders tilted CD4+. Pre-infection memory already had some responding clones, implying cross-reactive memory joined.

It was 5'RACE with constant-segment primers that produced the TCR alpha and TCR beta cDNA libraries, which carried sample barcodes and UMIs. TCRdb re-called the 5' RACE reads through MiXCR, storing one row per CDR3 protein. This sample has about 140,000 distinct CDR3 sequences, with 19% found just once. The sequence was collected from an adult woman who had mild COVID-19 (a few samples of this study predate the infection). Cell type and time point are not known. The sequencing sample was made of PBMCs or a T cell subset sorted from them (not recorded which). This sequence joins TRBV7-9 and TRBJ2-5; D is unclear. In DNA form, the CDR3 reads TGTGCCAGCAGCTTAGCGGAGACCCAGTACTTC. Translating gives CASSLAETQYF.